This TCR beta chain was identified during a study of early T cells in non-severe SARS-CoV-2 infection. This clonotype was seen repeatedly, ten times or more. There are 15 residues in the CDR3. The V segment lost 5 bases and the J segment 4 bases; nucleotides outside the gene matches: 4. CDR1 SGHTA and CDR2 FQGTGA come from the germline V gene. TCRdb reprocessed the 5' RACE reads via MiXCR and lists one record per CDR3 protein. Among 75,000 to 80,000 distinct CDR3 sequences listed, roughly a sixth were seen once. V is TRBV7-3 and J is TRBJ2-2; 10 nucleotides match TRBD2. The sequenced material came from whole blood. The TCR comes from an adult who was a healthcare worker with PCR-confirmed SARS-CoV-2 infection or an uninfected control (not recorded which). Here the CDR3 reads CASSDLAGATGELFF. The CDR3 DNA reads as TGTGCCAGCAGCGATCTAGCGGGAGCCACCGGGGAGCTGTTTTTT.